A selection of T cell receptor beta chains follows, all from one sample in a study of CD8+CD57+ T cells in acquired aplastic anemia. Using its own MiXCR run on the reads, TCRdb lists one record per CDR3 protein. The table includes about 81,000 distinct CDR3 sequences, more than 40% detected once. Sample: sorted CD4+, CD8+, or CD8+CD57+ T cells (not recorded which) from PBMCs. The receptor set was obtained from a human donor in good health, serving as a control. Both conserved end residues are part of each CDR3. A D gene is named only where the DNA matches it firmly. The listing skips clone size in some rows; elsewhere it reads once, few, many or a size class.

clone_size	v_call	d_call	j_call	cdr3_nt	cdr3_aa
many	TRBV3-1	-	TRBJ2-7	TGTGCCAGCAGCGGCCGGGCGTTCTACGAGCAGTACTTC	CASSGRAFYEQYF
many	TRBV9	-	TRBJ2-3	TGTGCCAGCAGCGCACTGGGGGGAGCGGGTGATACGCAGTATTTT	CASSALGGAGDTQYF
many	TRBV9	TRBD2	TRBJ2-1	TGTGCCAGCAGCGTAGGATCGAGCGGGAGGGCCGCCTACAATGAGCAGTTCTTC	CASSVGSSGRAAYNEQFF
few	TRBV2	-	TRBJ2-7	TGTGCCAGCAGTGGTCACCGTACGGACGAGCAGTACTTC	CASSGHRTDEQYF
-	TRBV2	TRBD1	TRBJ1-1	TGTGCCAGCAGCCCAGAGACAGGGGTGACTGAAGCTTTCTTT	CASSPETGVTEAFF
-	TRBV2	-	TRBJ2-1	TGTGCCAGCAGTGACACGTTCTCCTACAATGAGCAGTTCTTC	CASSDTFSYNEQFF
few	TRBV6-1	-	TRBJ1-3	TGTGCCAGCACAGCAGGGGCGTATTTGGGAGCGGGAAACACCATATATTTT	CASTAGAYLGAGNTIYF
few	TRBV9	-	TRBJ1-2	TGTGCCAGCAGCGTAGCCGGGGGCATAAGAGGAACCTATGGCTACACCTTC	CASSVAGGIRGTYGYTF
-	TRBV25-1	-	TRBJ2-1	-	CACSAREAGEAYNEQFF
many	TRBV20-1	TRBD2	TRBJ2-1	TGCAGCGCCTTTGGGGAGGGCCTTAATGAGCAGTTCTTC	CSAFGEGLNEQFF
-	TRBV10-2	-	TRBJ2-1	TGCGCCAGCAGTCAACCGACAGTATACAATGAGCAGTTCTTC	CASSQPTVYNEQFF
-	TRBV25-1	TRBD1	TRBJ2-3	TGTGCCAGTAACGGACAGGGAGGAGCAGATACGCAGTATTTT	CASNGQGGADTQYF
-	TRBV7-9	-	TRBJ1-6	TGTGCCAGCGCTGCCGCCCCAGGTCTTGGTTCACCCCTCCACTTT	CASAAAPGLGSPLHF
few	TRBV13	-	TRBJ2-2	TGTGCCAGCAGCTTAGAAGCCGGGGAGCTGTTTTTT	CASSLEAGELFF
many	TRBV25-1	-	TRBJ1-1	TGTGCCAGCAGTGAATATCCTGCACGCGGGGGAGCTTTCTTT	CASSEYPARGGAFF
once	TRBV24-1	-	TRBJ2-3	TGTGCCACCAGTTTAGGGGAAGCCACAGATACGCAGTATTTT	CATSLGEATDTQYF
many	TRBV9	TRBD2	TRBJ2-1	TGTGCCAGCAGCGTGGGTGGCGGGAGGGCCTGGAATGAGCAGTTCTTC	CASSVGGGRAWNEQFF
many	TRBV7-9	TRBD1	TRBJ2-7	TGTGCCAGCAGCGGGGACAGCTATTTCTACGAGCAGTACTTC	CASSGDSYFYEQYF
few	TRBV11-3	-	TRBJ1-1	TGTGCCAGCAGCTTACCAGGAGTGTACACTGAAGCTTTCTTT	CASSLPGVYTEAFF
-	TRBV3-1	-	TRBJ2-1	TGTGCCAGCAGCCAAGTAACTAGTAGGTATGAGCAGTTCTTC	CASSQVTSRYEQFF
many	TRBV24-1	-	TRBJ2-7	TGTGCCACCAGTGATGGCGAGTTCATGGACGAGCAGTACTTC	CATSDGEFMDEQYF
many	TRBV20-1	TRBD2	TRBJ2-1	TGCAGTGCTAGCGTTCTTGCGGGGGGTCCGGCGGGGCTGGTTGAGCAGTTCTTC	CSASVLAGGPAGLVEQFF
few	TRBV20-1	TRBD1	TRBJ1-1	TGCAGTGCTAGAAGACAGGGGGCCGTCACTGAAGCTTTCTTT	CSARRQGAVTEAFF
-	TRBV15	-	TRBJ2-3	TGTGCCACCAGCAGAGAGAGGGACCCGATGCGGTATTTT	CATSRERDPMRYF
many	TRBV7-9	TRBD2	TRBJ2-1	TGTGCCAGCAGCCCTAGCGGGAGTAGTGAGCAGTTCTTC	CASSPSGSSEQFF
-	TRBV25-1	-	TRBJ2-3	TGTGCCAGCAGTGCTGATCCAAGCGGGCAAAGCACAGATACGCAGTATTTT	CASSADPSGQSTDTQYF
-	TRBV19	TRBD2	TRBJ2-7	TGTGCCAGAGCGGGACTGAGCATTTCCTACGAGCAGTACTTC	CARAGLSISYEQYF
-	TRBV19	-	TRBJ2-3	TGTGCCAGTAGTATTGATGCAGGTCATACGCAGTATTTT	CASSIDAGHTQYF
many	TRBV9	-	TRBJ1-5	TGTGCCAGCAGCGTAGCTTGCAGGGGCATCTATCAGCCCCAGCATTTT	CASSVACRGIYQPQHF
few	TRBV10-2	-	TRBJ1-2	TGCGCCACCAGGGGAAGCTATGGCTACACCTTC	CATRGSYGYTF
many	TRBV5-1	-	TRBJ1-3	TGCGCCAGCAGCCCATGGGCCCAGCGGGGAAACACCATATATTTT	CASSPWAQRGNTIYF
-	TRBV9	TRBD1	TRBJ2-5	TGTGCCAGCAGCTCCTCGATCCAGACAGGGATCGGCCAAGAGACCCAGTACTTC	CASSSSIQTGIGQETQYF
few	TRBV27	-	TRBJ1-6	TGTGCCAGCAGTTTATTGGGCCTCGCGGGCCTCCACTTT	CASSLLGLAGLHF
-	TRBV11-1	-	TRBJ2-5	TGTGCCAGCAGTTATTTTTCCTCCCACGAAGGTACACAAGAGACCCAGTACTTC	CASSYFSSHEGTQETQYF
-	TRBV27	-	TRBJ2-7	TGTGCCAGCCGGGCTCCAGAGGATGTCGACGAGCAGTACTTC	CASRAPEDVDEQYF
many	TRBV20-1	TRBD1	TRBJ1-3	TGCAGTGCCCCGGACAGGGGGAGCTCTGGAAACACCATATATTTT	CSAPDRGSSGNTIYF
many	TRBV7-9	-	TRBJ2-7	TGTGCCAGCAGCATTGGTGTCTACGAGCAGTACTTC	CASSIGVYEQYF
-	TRBV10-3	-	TRBJ2-5	TGTGCCATCAGTGAAACAGGGCAAGAGACCCAGTACTTC	CAISETGQETQYF
-	TRBV10-3	-	TRBJ1-2	TGTGCCATCCGACAGTGGAGCGGGTTGGGCTACACCTTC	CAIRQWSGLGYTF
-	TRBV10-3	TRBD1	TRBJ2-7	TGTGCCATCAGTATGGGACAGGGGAGCTACGAGCAGTACTTC	CAISMGQGSYEQYF
many	TRBV6-5	-	TRBJ1-5	TGTGCCAGCAGTTACTCGTACCAGCCCCAGCATTTT	CASSYSYQPQHF
few	TRBV5-6	-	TRBJ2-7	TGTGCCAGCAGCCGGGACGGGTCGGGGGAAGGGCAGTACTTC	CASSRDGSGEGQYF
many	TRBV19	-	TRBJ2-1	TGTGCCAGTAGTATCGGGGGTTCGGACAATGAGCAGTTCTTC	CASSIGGSDNEQFF
many	TRBV3-1	-	TRBJ1-2	TGTGCCAGCAGCCAAGAGATTGCAGACTATGGCTACACCTTC	CASSQEIADYGYTF